This T cell receptor beta chain was identified during a study of T cells in Graves' hyperthyroidism and ophthalmopathy. Diagnostic decisions used clinical symptoms, serum thyroxine and TRAb, thyroid ultrasound and orbital computed tomography. Researchers took RNA transcripts and amplified the TCR beta CDR3 regions from them. Researchers ran a first-round RT-PCR on the TCR CDR3 using the HTBI primer set. TCRdb processed the multiplex PCR reads anew with MiXCR; each CDR3 protein has one entry. This table holds hundreds of thousands of distinct CDR3 sequences, about 14% found once. This clonotype showed up many times. Its antigen is as yet unknown. Study outcomes and limitations: The model anticipated ophthalmopathy a median about six months pre-onset. Most clonotypes that expanded in the thyroid above 0.001 also showed up in blood.

Germline V gives CDR1 SEHNR, CDR2 FQNEAQ (reference sequence). The CDR3 extends over 16 amino acids. The V gene end was trimmed by 5 bases and the J gene end by 0 bases; junction bases not matched to a gene: 10. The source of this sequence is a woman in her forties or fifties with Graves' ophthalmopathy. Sequencing was carried out using blood. The V gene is TRBV7-9, the J gene TRBJ2-7, with 7 bases that match TRBD1. The CDR3 DNA reads TGTGCCAGCAGCGGATCGGACAGGACCATCTCCTACGAGCAGTACTTC. Its translation is CASSGSDRTISYEQYF.